This T cell receptor (beta chain) was identified during a study of blood T cell repertoires in COVID-19. Whole-study context: From the United States, Italy and Spain came samples of acute and convalescent COVID-19. Sample material is recorded as cDNA or gDNA derived from T cells, B-cell-depleted T cells, or PBMCs.

Per the original data handling: The assay estimated nucleated cells by amplifying reference gene primers. Measured with immunoSEQ multiplex PCR; TCRdb has only the in-frame clones, and not every one. That table is the source of V, J and clone size, and D and trimming were worked out from the DNA. Of 65,000 to 95,000 clones listed, approximately 89% were seen once; the top ten hold approximately 10%. Germline trimming cut 6 bases from V and 6 bases from J; bases unmatched to any gene: 12. CDR1 is KGHSH and CDR2 is LQKENI in the germline V gene. CDR3 length: 15 amino acids. Sequenced material: peripheral blood. The V and J genes are TRBV18 and TRBJ1-2; 8 nucleotides align to TRBD1. The origin of this receptor is an elderly man with acute or convalescent COVID-19. The CDR3 DNA reads TGTGCCAGCTCCCACGGCCTTGAGACAGGGGATGGCTACACCTTC. Translated, it gives CASSHGLETGDGYTF.